The T cell receptor beta chain described here comes from a study of identical twins. General observations from the study: For monozygotic twins, models underestimated out-of-frame TCR alpha sharing. The conclusions drew on cross-sectional statistical analysis instead of tracking the same donors. In cord blood, abundant beta clonotypes had fewer insertions; memory showed no trend.

Only healthy Caucasians were enrolled as donors. About this clonotype: Its target is not known. No conserved phenylalanine or tryptophan is present at the end of the CDR3, so a read error is the likely explanation.

J gave up 2 bases and V 6 bases, and 8 bases lay outside the gene matches. CDR3 length equals 15 residues. Germline CDR1 reads MNHEY; CDR2 reads SVGAGI. TCRdb redid the calling of the 5' RACE reads with MiXCR, one entry per CDR3 protein. The table lists 400,000 or so distinct CDR3 sequences, roughly 9% of them singletons. What was sequenced was naive T cells sorted from blood. The rearrangement joins TRBV6-5 to TRBJ2-3; 7 nucleotides line up with TRBD2. The sequence came from a woman aged 45-59 years in good health. CDR3 nucleotides: TGTGCCAGCAGGTCAACTAGCGCTTACACAGATACGCAGTATTGT. Protein: CASRSTSAYTDTQYC.